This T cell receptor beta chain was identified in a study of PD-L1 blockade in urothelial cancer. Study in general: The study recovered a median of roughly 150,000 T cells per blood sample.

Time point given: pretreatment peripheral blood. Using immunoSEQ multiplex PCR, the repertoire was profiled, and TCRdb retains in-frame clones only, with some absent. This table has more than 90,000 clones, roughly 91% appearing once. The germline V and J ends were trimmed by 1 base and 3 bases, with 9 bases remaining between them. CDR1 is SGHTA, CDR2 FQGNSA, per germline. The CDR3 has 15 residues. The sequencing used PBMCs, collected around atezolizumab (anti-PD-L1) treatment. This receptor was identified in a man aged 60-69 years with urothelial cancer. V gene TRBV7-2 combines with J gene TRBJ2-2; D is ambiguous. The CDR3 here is CASSLVGRDTGELFF. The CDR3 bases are TGTGCCAGCAGCTTAGTTGGTCGGGACACCGGGGAGCTGTTTTTT. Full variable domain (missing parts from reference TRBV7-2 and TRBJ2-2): GAGVSQSPSNKVTEKGKDVELRCDPISGHTALYWYRQSLGQGLEFLIYFQGNSAPDKSGLPSDRFSAERTGGSVSTLTIQRTQQEDSAVYLCASSLVGRDTGELFFGEGSRLTVL.